This T cell receptor (beta chain) was retrieved from a study of cytomegalovirus exposure and HLA in healthy donors. Overall study results and limits: V- and J-gene trimming in TCR beta was tied to a missense DCLRE1C variant by an analysis performed later.

PCR used 60 Vbeta primers and 13 Jbeta primers. The assay was immunoSEQ multiplex PCR, and TCRdb's table has in-frame clones only and misses some. Among a few hundred thousand clones listed, roughly 89% were seen once. V dropped 0 bases and J dropped 1; count of bases not matched to a gene: 2. This CDR3 comprises 17 residues. CDR1 and CDR2 from the germline V gene are LGHNA and YSLEER. Comments on this clone: What it recognizes is unknown.

This TCR was recovered from a woman between 18 and 30 years old in good health and CMV-seronegative. What was sequenced was PBMCs. V is TRBV4-3 and J is TRBJ2-3; the match to TRBD2 covers 12 bases. The CDR3 here is CASSQEPSGGGTDTQYF. The CDR3 DNA follows: TGCGCCAGCAGCCAAGAACCTAGCGGGGGGGGCACAGATACGCAGTATTTT.